The rows below give T cell receptor beta chains drawn from one sample of a study of cytomegalovirus exposure and HLA in healthy donors. Sequenced by immunoSEQ multiplex PCR; TCRdb stores in-frame clones only, minus some. The table lists fewer than 130,000 clones, with roughly 0.64% in the top ten. Sequenced sample: PBMCs. The receptors shown here come from a man aged 45-65 years in good health and CMV-seronegative. The CDR3 runs from the conserved cysteine through the conserved F or W. Fields, in order: J gene, D gene, V gene, CDR3 protein, CDR3 DNA. A D gene is named only where the DNA matches it firmly.

j_call: TRBJ1-5
d_call: TRBD1
v_call: TRBV15
cdr3_aa: CATSREQGANQPQHF
cdr3_nt: TGTGCCACCAGCAGAGAACAGGGGGCCAATCAGCCCCAGCATTTT

j_call: TRBJ2-1
d_call: TRBD2
v_call: TRBV7-3
cdr3_aa: CASSQGLAGADEQFF
cdr3_nt: TGTGCCAGCAGTCAGGGACTAGCGGGAGCCGATGAGCAGTTCTTC

j_call: TRBJ1-4
d_call: TRBD1
v_call: TRBV19
cdr3_aa: CASSIGQGKGNEKLFF
cdr3_nt: TGTGCCAGTAGTATAGGACAGGGCAAGGGGAATGAAAAACTGTTTTTT

j_call: TRBJ1-1
d_call: TRBD1
v_call: TRBV2
cdr3_aa: CASSQRGPGTEAFF
cdr3_nt: TGTGCCAGCAGTCAAAGGGGGCCTGGCACTGAAGCTTTCTTT

j_call: TRBJ1-5
d_call: TRBD1
v_call: TRBV7-2
cdr3_aa: CASSLDRWGNQPQHF
cdr3_nt: TGTGCCAGCAGCTTGGACAGGTGGGGCAATCAGCCCCAGCATTTT

j_call: TRBJ2-5
d_call: NA
v_call: TRBV10-3
cdr3_aa: CAIRDSRTGQETQYF
cdr3_nt: TGTGCCATCAGAGACTCCCGGACTGGGCAAGAGACCCAGTACTTC

j_call: TRBJ1-2
d_call: TRBD1
v_call: TRBV14
cdr3_aa: CASSPGQAYGYTF
cdr3_nt: TGTGCCAGCAGCCCCGGACAGGCCTATGGCTACACCTTC

j_call: TRBJ2-2
d_call: TRBD2
v_call: TRBV19
cdr3_aa: CASSRVTSGGANTGELFF
cdr3_nt: TGTGCCAGTAGCAGAGTGACTAGCGGGGGGGCGAACACCGGGGAGCTGTTTTTT

j_call: TRBJ2-7
d_call: TRBD2
v_call: TRBV11-2
cdr3_aa: CASSLLSGMSYEQYF
cdr3_nt: TGTGCCAGCAGCTTATTAAGCGGGATGTCCTACGAGCAGTACTTC

j_call: TRBJ2-1
d_call: TRBD2
v_call: TRBV5-4
cdr3_aa: CASSTTPGLTYNEQFF
cdr3_nt: TGTGCCAGCAGCACCACCCCGGGACTAACCTACAATGAGCAGTTCTTC

j_call: TRBJ2-3
d_call: TRBD1
v_call: TRBV7-6
cdr3_aa: CASSYSGGTQYF
cdr3_nt: TGTGCCAGCAGCTACTCAGGGGGTACGCAGTATTTT

j_call: TRBJ1-2
d_call: TRBD1
v_call: TRBV27
cdr3_aa: CASIPDRDKDNDGYTF
cdr3_nt: TGTGCCAGCATACCGGACAGGGATAAGGATAATGATGGCTACACCTTC

j_call: TRBJ2-1
d_call: TRBD2
v_call: TRBV9
cdr3_aa: CASSVESSGREQFF
cdr3_nt: TGTGCCAGCAGCGTAGAGTCTAGCGGGCGCGAGCAGTTCTTC

j_call: TRBJ1-2
d_call: NA
v_call: TRBV5-4
cdr3_aa: CASSLGAGANYGYTF
cdr3_nt: TGTGCCAGCAGCTTGGGGGCAGGGGCCAACTATGGCTACACCTTC

j_call: TRBJ2-7
d_call: NA
v_call: TRBV19
cdr3_aa: CASSIGGPMGAEQYF
cdr3_nt: TGTGCCAGTAGTATTGGGGGCCCGATGGGGGCCGAGCAGTACTTC

j_call: TRBJ2-7
d_call: TRBD1
v_call: TRBV4-2
cdr3_aa: CASSQRDRGQGEQYF
cdr3_nt: TGTGCCAGCAGCCAGAGGGACAGGGGGCAGGGCGAGCAGTACTTC

j_call: TRBJ1-6
d_call: NA
v_call: TRBV30
cdr3_aa: CAWSLSRTAGWSPLHF
cdr3_nt: TGTGCCTGGAGCCTGAGCCGGACGGCGGGTTGGTCACCCCTCCACTTT

j_call: TRBJ2-3
d_call: TRBD1
v_call: TRBV5-1
cdr3_aa: CASSLETGEDTQYF
cdr3_nt: TGCGCCAGCAGCTTGGAGACAGGGGAGGATACGCAGTATTTT

j_call: TRBJ1-4
d_call: NA
v_call: TRBV6-5
cdr3_aa: CASSYSASTTNEKLFF
cdr3_nt: TGTGCCAGCAGTTACTCGGCCTCAACAACTAATGAAAAACTGTTTTTT

j_call: TRBJ1-1
d_call: NA
v_call: TRBV7-9
cdr3_aa: CASSWYTDTEAFF
cdr3_nt: TGTGCCAGCAGCTGGTACACAGACACTGAAGCTTTCTTT

j_call: TRBJ1-1
d_call: NA
v_call: TRBV5-1
cdr3_aa: CASSLQMNTEAFF
cdr3_nt: TGCGCCAGCAGCTTGCAGATGAACACTGAAGCTTTCTTT

j_call: TRBJ1-1
d_call: TRBD1
v_call: TRBV19
cdr3_aa: CASSIIGQGNTEAFF
cdr3_nt: TGTGCCAGTAGTATCATAGGACAGGGGAACACTGAAGCTTTCTTT

j_call: TRBJ2-1
d_call: TRBD2
v_call: TRBV6-5
cdr3_aa: CASQRDHSYNEQFF
cdr3_nt: TGTGCCAGCCAGCGGGACCACTCCTACAATGAGCAGTTCTTC

j_call: TRBJ1-2
d_call: NA
v_call: TRBV2
cdr3_aa: CASSVPTALANYGYTF
cdr3_nt: TGTGCCAGCAGTGTTCCGACAGCGTTAGCTAACTATGGCTACACCTTC

j_call: TRBJ2-7
d_call: TRBD1
v_call: TRBV29-1
cdr3_aa: CSVKPYRGLVDEQYF
cdr3_nt: TGCAGCGTTAAACCTTACAGGGGGCTCGTAGACGAGCAGTACTTC

j_call: TRBJ1-5
d_call: NA
v_call: TRBV7-8
cdr3_aa: CASSLNSGGNQPQHF
cdr3_nt: TGTGCCAGCAGCCTTAACTCAGGGGGCAATCAGCCCCAGCATTTT

j_call: TRBJ2-1
d_call: TRBD2
v_call: TRBV5-4
cdr3_aa: CASSLTSGRLYNEQFF
cdr3_nt: TGTGCCAGCAGCTTAACTAGCGGGAGACTCTACAATGAGCAGTTCTTC

j_call: TRBJ2-5
d_call: NA
v_call: TRBV7-7
cdr3_aa: CASSFNARAGETQYF
cdr3_nt: TGTGCTAGCAGTTTTAATGCCCGGGCGGGCGAGACCCAGTACTTC

j_call: TRBJ2-2
d_call: NA
v_call: TRBV9
cdr3_aa: CASSNPQGPGELFF
cdr3_nt: TGTGCCAGCAGCAACCCACAGGGACCCGGGGAGCTGTTTTTT

j_call: TRBJ2-7
d_call: NA
v_call: TRBV6-5
cdr3_aa: CASSYSATSYEQYF
cdr3_nt: TGTGCCAGCAGTTACTCGGCAACGTCCTACGAGCAGTACTTC

j_call: TRBJ2-5
d_call: NA
v_call: TRBV19
cdr3_aa: CASSIMLQETQYF
cdr3_nt: TGTGCCAGTAGTATAATGCTTCAGGAGACCCAGTACTTC

j_call: TRBJ2-7
d_call: TRBD1
v_call: TRBV7-9
cdr3_aa: CASSSRTGTGTYEQYF
cdr3_nt: TGTGCCAGCAGCTCCCGGACCGGGACAGGCACCTACGAGCAGTACTTC

j_call: TRBJ1-3
d_call: TRBD1
v_call: TRBV7-2
cdr3_aa: CASRTQGANTIYF
cdr3_nt: TGTGCCAGCAGAACGCAGGGGGCGAACACCATATATTTT

j_call: TRBJ1-1
d_call: NA
v_call: TRBV7-2
cdr3_aa: CASSLPLGTPNTEAFF
cdr3_nt: TGTGCCAGCAGCCTCCCTCTTGGGACACCGAACACTGAAGCTTTCTTT

j_call: TRBJ2-7
d_call: TRBD2
v_call: TRBV5-1
cdr3_aa: CASSKSGGFSAESKQYF
cdr3_nt: TGCGCCAGCAGCAAGTCGGGGGGTTTTTCAGCTGAGAGCAAGCAGTACTTC

j_call: TRBJ2-7
d_call: NA
v_call: TRBV1
cdr3_aa: CTSSQVGAGDGSYEQYF
cdr3_nt: TGCACCAGCAGCCAAGTGGGAGCGGGAGATGGTTCCTACGAGCAGTACTTC

j_call: TRBJ1-2
d_call: NA
v_call: TRBV4-3
cdr3_aa: CASSQGGTEGYGYTF
cdr3_nt: TGCGCCAGCAGCCAGGGAGGGACGGAAGGCTATGGCTACACCTTC

j_call: TRBJ2-7
d_call: NA
v_call: TRBV7-6
cdr3_aa: CASSLSGYEQYF
cdr3_nt: TGTGCCAGCAGCTTATCGGGGTACGAGCAGTACTTC

j_call: TRBJ1-2
d_call: NA
v_call: TRBV27
cdr3_aa: CASSLLGAGGYTF
cdr3_nt: TGTGCCAGCAGTTTACTGGGGGCAGGGGGCTACACCTTC

j_call: TRBJ1-1
d_call: NA
v_call: TRBV25-1
cdr3_aa: CASSEWGRGKTFF
cdr3_nt: TGTGCCAGCAGTGAATGGGGGCGAGGGAAAACTTTCTTT

j_call: TRBJ1-1
d_call: NA
v_call: TRBV21-1
cdr3_aa: CASSKRVRGIIRTEAFF
cdr3_nt: TGTGCCAGCAGCAAAAGGGTGAGGGGGATTATTCGCACTGAAGCTTTCTTT

j_call: TRBJ1-1
d_call: NA
v_call: TRBV18
cdr3_aa: CASSSIPGLMNTEAFF
cdr3_nt: TGTGCCAGCTCTTCCATCCCGGGACTGATGAACACTGAAGCTTTCTTT

j_call: TRBJ1-1
d_call: NA
v_call: TRBV18
cdr3_aa: CASSPTAINTEAFF
cdr3_nt: TGTGCCAGCTCCCCGACAGCGATTAACACTGAAGCTTTCTTT

j_call: TRBJ1-2
d_call: TRBD1
v_call: TRBV11-3
cdr3_aa: CASSLPRDRENYGYTF
cdr3_nt: TGTGCCAGCAGCCTCCCAAGGGACAGGGAGAACTATGGCTACACCTTC

j_call: TRBJ1-4
d_call: NA
v_call: TRBV10-3
cdr3_aa: CAISDSRGAAMEKLFF
cdr3_nt: TGTGCCATCAGTGACTCTCGGGGGGCAGCGATGGAAAAACTGTTTTTT